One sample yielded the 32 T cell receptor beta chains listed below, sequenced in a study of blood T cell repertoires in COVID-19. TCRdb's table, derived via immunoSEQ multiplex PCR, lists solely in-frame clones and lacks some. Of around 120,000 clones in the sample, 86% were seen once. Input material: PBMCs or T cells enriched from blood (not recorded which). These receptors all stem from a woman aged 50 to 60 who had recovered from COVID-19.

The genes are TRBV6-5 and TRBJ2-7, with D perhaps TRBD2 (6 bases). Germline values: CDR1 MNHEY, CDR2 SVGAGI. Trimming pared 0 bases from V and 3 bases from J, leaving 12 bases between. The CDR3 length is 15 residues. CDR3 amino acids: CASSYSLVGGYEQYF. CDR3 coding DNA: TGTGCCAGCAGTTACTCTCTTGTCGGGGGCTACGAGCAGTACTTC.

The CDR3: CATRGSRDSPLHF. DNA of the CDR3: TGTGCCACGCGGGGGAGTCGGGATTCACCCCTCCACTTT. The gene calls are TRBV2 and TRBJ1-6; D is perhaps TRBD1 (5 bases). The V end was cut by 10 bases, the J end by 8 bases, with 15 bases between. Per germline, CDR1 SNHLY and CDR2 FYNNEI. This CDR3 region has 13 residues.

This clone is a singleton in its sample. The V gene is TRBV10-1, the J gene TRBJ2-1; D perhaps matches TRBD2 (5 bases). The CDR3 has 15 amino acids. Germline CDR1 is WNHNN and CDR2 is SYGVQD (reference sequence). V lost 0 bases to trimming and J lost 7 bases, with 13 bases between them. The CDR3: CASSESLPRGNEQFF. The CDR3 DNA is TGCGCCAGCAGTGAGTCGCTTCCACGAGGGAATGAGCAGTTCTTC.

For the CDR3, the DNA is TGTGCCAGCAGCAGGGGACAGGAAGGCTACACCTTC. This translates into CASSRGQEGYTF. This rearrangement joins TRBV5-4 to TRBJ1-2; TRBD1 matches 8 bases. The CDR3 is made up of 12 amino acids. Germline V gene data show CDR1 as SGHNT and CDR2 as YYREEE (reference sequence). Trimming removed 4 bases from V and 8 bases from J; junction bases left unmatched: 4. Full variable domain (remainder filled in from reference TRBV5-4 and TRBJ1-2): ETGVTQSPTHLIKTRGQQVTLRCSSQSGHNTVSWYQQALGQGPQFIFQYYREEENGRGNFPPRFSGLQFPNYSSELNVNALELDDSALYLCASSRGQEGYTFGSGTRLTVV.

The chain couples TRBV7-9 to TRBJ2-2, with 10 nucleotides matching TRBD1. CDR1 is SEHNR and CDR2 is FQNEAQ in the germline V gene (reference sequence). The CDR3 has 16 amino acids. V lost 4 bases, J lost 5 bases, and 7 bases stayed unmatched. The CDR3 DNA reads TGTGCCAGCAGCTCACGGGACAGGGGTATTACCGGGGAGCTGTTTTTT. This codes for CASSSRDRGITGELFF.

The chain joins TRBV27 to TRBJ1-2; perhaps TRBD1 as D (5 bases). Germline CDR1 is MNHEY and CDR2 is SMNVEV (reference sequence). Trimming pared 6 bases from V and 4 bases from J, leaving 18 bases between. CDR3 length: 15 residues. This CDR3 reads CASSSGVGLGYGYTF. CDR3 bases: TGTGCCAGCAGCTCGGGGGTCGGGTTGGGCTATGGCTACACCTTC.

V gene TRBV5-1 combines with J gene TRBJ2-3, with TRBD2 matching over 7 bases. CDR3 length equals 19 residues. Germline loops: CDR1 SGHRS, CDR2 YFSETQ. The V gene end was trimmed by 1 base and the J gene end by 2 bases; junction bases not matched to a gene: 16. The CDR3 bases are TGCGCCAGCAGCTTGTTAAGCCGTCCTAGCGGTCTTTACACAGATACGCAGTATTTT. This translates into CASSLLSRPSGLYTDTQYF.

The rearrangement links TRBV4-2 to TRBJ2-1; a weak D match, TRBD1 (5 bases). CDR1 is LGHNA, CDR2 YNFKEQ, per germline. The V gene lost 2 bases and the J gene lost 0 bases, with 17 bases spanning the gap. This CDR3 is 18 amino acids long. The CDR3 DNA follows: TGTGCCAGCAGCCAACTACAAGGGGCCCTAAGCTCCTACAATGAGCAGTTCTTC. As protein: CASSQLQGALSSYNEQFF.

This chain's CDR3 is CASSSSGNMNTEAFF. The CDR3 DNA is TGCGCCAGCAGCTCGTCAGGGAACATGAACACTGAAGCTTTCTTT. The chain uses TRBV5-1 and TRBJ1-1, with D possibly being TRBD1 (5 bases). Germline-derived CDR1 and CDR2 are SGHRS and YFSETQ. Deletions cut 3 bases from V and 0 bases from J, with 12 bases between. This CDR3 comprises 15 residues.

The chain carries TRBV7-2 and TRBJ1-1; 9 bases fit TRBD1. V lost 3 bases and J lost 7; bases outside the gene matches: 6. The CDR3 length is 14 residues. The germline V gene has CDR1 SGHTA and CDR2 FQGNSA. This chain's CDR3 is CASSFGTGTVEAFF. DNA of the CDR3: TGTGCCAGCAGCTTCGGGACAGGGACAGTTGAAGCTTTCTTT.

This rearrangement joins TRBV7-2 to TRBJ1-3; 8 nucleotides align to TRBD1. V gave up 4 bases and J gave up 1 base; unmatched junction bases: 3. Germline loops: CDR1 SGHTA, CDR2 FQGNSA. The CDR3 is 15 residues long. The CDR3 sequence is CASSSGDRSGNTIYF. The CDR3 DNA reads TGTGCCAGCAGCTCTGGGGACAGGTCTGGAAACACCATATATTTT.

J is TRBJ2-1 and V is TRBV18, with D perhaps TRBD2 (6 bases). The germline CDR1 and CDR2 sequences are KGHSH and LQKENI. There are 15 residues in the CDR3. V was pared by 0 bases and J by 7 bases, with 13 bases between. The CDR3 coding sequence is TGTGCCAGCTCACCACCGGCAGGGAGGCTTAATGAGCAGTTCTTC. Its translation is CASSPPAGRLNEQFF.

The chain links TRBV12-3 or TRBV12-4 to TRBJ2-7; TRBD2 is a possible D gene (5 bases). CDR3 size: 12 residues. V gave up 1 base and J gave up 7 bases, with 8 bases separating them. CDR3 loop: CASSLGPGEQYF. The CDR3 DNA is TGTGCCAGCAGTTTAGGCCCGGGAGAGCAGTACTTC.

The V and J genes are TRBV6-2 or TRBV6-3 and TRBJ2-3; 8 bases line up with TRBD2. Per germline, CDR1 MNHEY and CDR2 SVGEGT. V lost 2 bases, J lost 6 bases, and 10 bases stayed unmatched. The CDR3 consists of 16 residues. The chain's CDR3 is CASSYGQRGRGDTQYF. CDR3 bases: TGTGCCAGCAGTTACGGCCAGCGGGGGCGAGGTGATACGCAGTATTTT.

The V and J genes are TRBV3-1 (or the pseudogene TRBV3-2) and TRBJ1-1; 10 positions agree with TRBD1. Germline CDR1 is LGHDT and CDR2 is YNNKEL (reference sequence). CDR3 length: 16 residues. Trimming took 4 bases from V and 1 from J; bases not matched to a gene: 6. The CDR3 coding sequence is TGTGCCAGCAGCCGCGGGACAGGGGCTAAGAACACTGAAGCTTTCTTT. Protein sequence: CASSRGTGAKNTEAFF.

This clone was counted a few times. This chain's CDR3 is CASSSTGQGANTGELFF. The CDR3 DNA sequence: TGTGCCAGCAGCTCGACGGGACAGGGGGCGAACACCGGGGAGCTGTTTTTT. V usage is TRBV5-4 and J usage is TRBJ2-2; TRBD1 matches at 11 bases. Germline values: CDR1 SGHNT, CDR2 YYREEE (reference sequence). The J segment lost 0 bases and the V segment lost 3 bases, leaving 4 bases of the junction unmatched. This CDR3 region has 17 residues.

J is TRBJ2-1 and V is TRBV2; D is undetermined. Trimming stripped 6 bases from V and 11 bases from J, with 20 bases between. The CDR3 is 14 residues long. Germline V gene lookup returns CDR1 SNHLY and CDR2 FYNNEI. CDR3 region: CASSPVMAILKQFF. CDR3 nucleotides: TGTGCCAGCAGCCCCGTGATGGCCATTCTTAAGCAGTTCTTC. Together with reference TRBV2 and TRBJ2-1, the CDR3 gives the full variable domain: EPEVTQTPSHQVTQMGQEVILRCVPISNHLYFYWYRQILGQKVEFLVSFYNNEISEKSEIFDDQFSVERPDGSNFTLKIRSTKLEDSAMYFCASSPVMAILKQFFGPGTRLTVL.

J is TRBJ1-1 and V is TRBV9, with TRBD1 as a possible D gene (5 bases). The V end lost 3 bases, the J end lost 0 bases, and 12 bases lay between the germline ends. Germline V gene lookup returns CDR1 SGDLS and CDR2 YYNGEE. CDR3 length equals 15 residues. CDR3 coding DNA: TGTGCCAGCAGCGGGGGGGTGTTCCTGAACACTGAAGCTTTCTTT. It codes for CASSGGVFLNTEAFF.

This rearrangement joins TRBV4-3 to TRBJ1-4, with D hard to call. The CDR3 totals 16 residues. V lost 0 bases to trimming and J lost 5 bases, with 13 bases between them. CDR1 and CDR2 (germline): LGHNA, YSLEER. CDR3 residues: CASSQDGGGVNEKLFF. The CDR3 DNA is TGCGCCAGCAGCCAAGATGGTGGAGGCGTAAATGAAAAACTGTTTTTT.

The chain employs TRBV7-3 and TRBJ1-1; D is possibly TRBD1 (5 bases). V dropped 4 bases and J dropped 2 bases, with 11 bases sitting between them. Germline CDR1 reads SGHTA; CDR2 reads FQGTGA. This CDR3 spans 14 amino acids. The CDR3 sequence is CASSSDGGNTEAFF. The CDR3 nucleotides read TGTGCCAGCAGCTCGGACGGGGGAAACACTGAAGCTTTCTTT.

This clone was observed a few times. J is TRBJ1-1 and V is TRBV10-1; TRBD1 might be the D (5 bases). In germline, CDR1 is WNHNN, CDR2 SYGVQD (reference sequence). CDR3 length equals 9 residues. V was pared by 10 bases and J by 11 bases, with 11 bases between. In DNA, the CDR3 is TGCGCCACTACCGGGGGGGCTTTCTTT. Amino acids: CATTGGAFF.

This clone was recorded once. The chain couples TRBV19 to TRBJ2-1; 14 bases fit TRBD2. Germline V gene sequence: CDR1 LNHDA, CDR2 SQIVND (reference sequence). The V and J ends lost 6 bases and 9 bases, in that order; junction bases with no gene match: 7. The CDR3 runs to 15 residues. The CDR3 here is CASSRLAGGQVEQFF. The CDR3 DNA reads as TGTGCCAGTAGCAGACTAGCGGGGGGGCAAGTTGAGCAGTTCTTC.

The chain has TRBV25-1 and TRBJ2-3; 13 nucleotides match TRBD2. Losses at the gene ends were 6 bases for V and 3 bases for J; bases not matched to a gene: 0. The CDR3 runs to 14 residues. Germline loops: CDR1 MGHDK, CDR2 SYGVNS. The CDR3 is CASRLAGGTDTQYF. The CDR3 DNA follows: TGTGCCAGCAGACTAGCGGGGGGGACAGATACGCAGTATTTT.

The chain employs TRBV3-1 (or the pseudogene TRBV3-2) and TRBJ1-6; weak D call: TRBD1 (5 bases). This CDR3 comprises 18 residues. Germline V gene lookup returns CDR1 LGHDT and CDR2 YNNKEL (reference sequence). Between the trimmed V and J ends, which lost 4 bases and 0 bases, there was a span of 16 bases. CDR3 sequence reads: CASSPAGLLSSYNSPLHF. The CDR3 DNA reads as TGTGCCAGCAGCCCGGCGGGACTCCTGAGCTCCTATAATTCACCCCTCCACTTT.

The CDR3 nucleotides are TGTGCCAGCAGCGTAGCACAGGGGATATTCTACGAGCAGTACTTC. Translation gives CASSVAQGIFYEQYF. This chain links TRBV9 with TRBJ2-7, with TRBD1 matching 7 bases. The CDR3 sequence is 15 residues long. V was clipped by 0 bases and J by 3 bases; unmatched bases: 6. Germline V gives CDR1 SGDLS, CDR2 YYNGEE. Combining the CDR3 with reference TRBV9 and TRBJ2-7 gives the whole variable domain DSGVTQTPKHLITATGQRVTLRCSPRSGDLSVYWYQQSLDQGLQFLIQYYNGEERAKGNILERFSAQQFPDLHSELNLSSLELGDSALYFCASSVAQGIFYEQYFGPGTRLTVT.

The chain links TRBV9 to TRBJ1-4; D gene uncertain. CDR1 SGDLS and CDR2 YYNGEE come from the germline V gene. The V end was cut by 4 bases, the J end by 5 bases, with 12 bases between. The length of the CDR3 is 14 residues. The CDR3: CASSLLPGNEKLFF. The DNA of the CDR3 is TGTGCCAGCAGCCTACTGCCGGGAAATGAAAAACTGTTTTTT.

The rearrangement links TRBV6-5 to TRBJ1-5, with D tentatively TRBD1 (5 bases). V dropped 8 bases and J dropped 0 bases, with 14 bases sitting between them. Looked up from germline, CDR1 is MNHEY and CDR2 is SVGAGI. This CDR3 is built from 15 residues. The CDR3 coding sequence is TGTGCCAGCGCCCAGACAGCGTATAGCAATCAGCCCCAGCATTTT. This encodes CASAQTAYSNQPQHF.

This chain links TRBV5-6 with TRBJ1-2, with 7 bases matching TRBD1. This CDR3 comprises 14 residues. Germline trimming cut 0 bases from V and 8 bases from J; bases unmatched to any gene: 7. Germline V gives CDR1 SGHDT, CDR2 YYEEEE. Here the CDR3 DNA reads TGTGCCAGCAGCTTGGGGCCCGACAGGGCCGGCTACACCTTC. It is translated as CASSLGPDRAGYTF.

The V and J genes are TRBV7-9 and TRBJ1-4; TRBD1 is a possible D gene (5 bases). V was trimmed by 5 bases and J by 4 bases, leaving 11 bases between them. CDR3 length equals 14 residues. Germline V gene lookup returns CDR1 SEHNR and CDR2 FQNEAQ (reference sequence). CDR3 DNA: TGTGCCAGCAGCATTGGACACCTTAATGAAAAACTGTTTTTT. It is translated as CASSIGHLNEKLFF.

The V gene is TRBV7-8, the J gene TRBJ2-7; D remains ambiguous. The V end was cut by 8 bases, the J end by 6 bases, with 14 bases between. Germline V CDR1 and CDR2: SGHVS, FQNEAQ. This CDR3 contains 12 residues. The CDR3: CASYHSPLEQYF. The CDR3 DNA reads TGTGCCAGCTATCACAGCCCCCTCGAGCAGTACTTC.

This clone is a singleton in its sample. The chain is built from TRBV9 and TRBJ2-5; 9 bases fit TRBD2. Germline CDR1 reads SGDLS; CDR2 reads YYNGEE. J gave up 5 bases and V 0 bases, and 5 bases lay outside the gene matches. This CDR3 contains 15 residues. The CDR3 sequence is CASSVGGGAIETQYF. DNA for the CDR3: TGTGCCAGCAGCGTAGGCGGGGGGGCAATCGAGACCCAGTACTTC.

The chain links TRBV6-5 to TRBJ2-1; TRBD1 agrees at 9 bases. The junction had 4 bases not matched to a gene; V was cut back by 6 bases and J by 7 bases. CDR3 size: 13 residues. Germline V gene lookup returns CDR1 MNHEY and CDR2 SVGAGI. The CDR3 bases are TGTGCCAGCAGGGGGACAGGGAGGAATGAGCAGTTCTTC. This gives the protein CASRGTGRNEQFF.